Below, 27 T cell receptor beta chains from the same sample are listed, as sequenced in a study of cytomegalovirus exposure and HLA in healthy donors (dated by TCRdb to 2015 to 2018). Library preparation was by the immunoSEQ multiplex PCR assay. The multiplex PCR relied on a mix of 60 forward primers for TCR Vbeta segments and 13 reverse primers for TCR Jbeta segments. The table was pulled from immuneACCESS by TCRdb, which kept in-frame rearrangements only. Such tables lose some clones; where checked, under half of the loss comes from unresolved V genes, and the rest has no known cause. For this sample, the table gives more than 40,000 clones. The ten largest clones take up under 1.4% of the sample. The sample taken for sequencing was PBMCs. The source of these receptors is a middle-aged woman in good health and CMV-seronegative.

The chain has TRBV2 and TRBJ2-3; 10 bases agree with TRBD2. The CDR3 extends over 14 amino acids. V was pared by 5 bases and J by 5 bases, with 4 bases of the junction left unmatched. Germline CDR1 is SNHLY and CDR2 is FYNNEI. The CDR3 loop reads CASSYLAGVDTQYF. The CDR3 nucleotides are TGTGCCAGCAGTTATCTAGCGGGAGTAGATACGCAGTATTTT.

The V and J genes are TRBV4-1 and TRBJ2-5; tentatively, D is TRBD1 (6 bases). Between the trimmed V and J ends, which lost 0 bases and 3 bases, there was a span of 11 bases. The CDR3 runs 15 residues. The germline CDR1 and CDR2 sequences are MGHRA and YSYEKL. The CDR3 sequence: CASSQEQGKKETQYF. The CDR3 nucleotides are TGCGCCAGCAGCCAAGAGCAGGGGAAGAAAGAGACCCAGTACTTC.

This chain links TRBV11-3 with TRBJ2-5; 9 nucleotides match TRBD2. Germline CDR1 is SGHNT and CDR2 is YENEEA. V lost 5 bases and J lost 3; bases outside the gene matches: 10. The CDR3 totals 16 residues. In nucleotides, the CDR3 is TGTGCCAGCAGCCCTGGACAGGCGGGGGGGGAAGAGACCCAGTACTTC. Encoded protein: CASSPGQAGGEETQYF. Supplemented by reference TRBV11-3 and TRBJ2-5, the full variable domain reads EAGVVQSPRYKIIEKKQPVAFWCNPISGHNTLYWYLQNLGQGPELLIRYENEEAVDDSQLPKDRFSAERLKGVDSTLKIQPAELGDSAVYLCASSPGQAGGEETQYFGPGTRLLVL.

The genes are TRBV28 and TRBJ1-2, with D possibly being TRBD1 (5 bases). Trimming took off 3 bases at V and 2 bases at J, with 10 bases between the two ends. This CDR3 contains 14 residues. Germline V gives CDR1 MDHEN, CDR2 SYDVKM. The CDR3 spells CASSLLSGNYGYTF. In DNA form, the CDR3 reads TGTGCCAGCAGTTTGTTATCAGGGAACTATGGCTACACCTTC.

The chain recombines TRBV9 with TRBJ1-1, with D unresolved. The CDR3 is 13 amino acids. Per germline, CDR1 SGDLS and CDR2 YYNGEE. The V end lost 0 bases, the J end lost 1 base, and 4 bases lay between the germline ends. The CDR3 nucleotides read TGTGCCAGCAGCGTAGGGGCGAACACTGAAGCTTTCTTT. Amino acids: CASSVGANTEAFF.

V and J are TRBV18 and TRBJ2-7; the D gene is possibly TRBD2 (5 bases). The CDR3 extends over 15 amino acids. V was pared by 6 bases and J by 2 bases, with 17 bases between. CDR1 and CDR2 from the germline V gene are KGHSH and LQKENI. The CDR3 region has the DNA TGTGCCAGCTCCGTTACAGCGGAAAGCGCCTACGAGCAGTACTTC. Translation: CASSVTAESAYEQYF.

This rearrangement joins TRBV18 to TRBJ1-1; 7 bases fit TRBD1. The CDR3 is made up of 14 amino acids. The ends lost 6 bases at V and 7 bases at J; junction bases unmatched: 11. The germline V gene encodes CDR1 KGHSH and CDR2 LQKENI. In DNA, the CDR3 is TGTGCCAGCTCCATGATAGGGGGCGAGGTTGAAGCTTTCTTT. It codes for CASSMIGGEVEAFF.

The genes are TRBV5-8 and TRBJ2-7; D possibly corresponds to TRBD2 (5 bases). The V gene lost 2 bases and the J gene lost 6 bases, with 12 bases spanning the gap. This CDR3 has 13 amino acids. Germline V gene sequence: CDR1 SGHTS, CDR2 YDEGEE. CDR3 amino acids: CASSFDWESEQYF. CDR3 bases: TGTGCCAGCAGCTTTGATTGGGAGAGCGAGCAGTACTTC.

The chain joins TRBV28 to TRBJ2-7, with 10 positions matching TRBD1. V lost 4 bases, J lost 2 bases, and 2 bases stayed unmatched. The V gene's germline CDR1 is MDHEN and CDR2 SYDVKM. The CDR3 is 14 amino acids. This chain's CDR3 is CASSSGQGAYEQYF. CDR3 DNA sequence: TGTGCCAGCAGTTCCGGACAGGGGGCCTACGAGCAGTACTTC.

The rearrangement uses TRBV18 and TRBJ1-1; perhaps TRBD1 as D (5 bases). The germline V and J ends were trimmed by 2 bases and 1 base, with 8 bases remaining between them. Germline V lookup: CDR1 KGHSH, CDR2 LQKENI. This CDR3 contains 14 residues. CDR3 residues: CASSPGQGNTEAFF. DNA of the CDR3: TGTGCCAGCTCACCAGGGCAGGGGAACACTGAAGCTTTCTTT.

The chain links TRBV2 to TRBJ2-1; 11 nucleotides agree with TRBD2. With V trimmed by 3 bases and J by 5 bases, 3 bases remained unmatched. This CDR3 has 15 residues. The germline V gene has CDR1 SNHLY and CDR2 FYNNEI. The CDR3 here is CASSEGTSGNNEQFF. The CDR3 DNA reads TGTGCCAGCAGTGAGGGGACTAGCGGAAACAATGAGCAGTTCTTC.

This chain connects TRBV7-6 to TRBJ2-6; D unclear. Deletions cut 2 bases from V and 0 bases from J, with 5 bases between. Germline lookup yields CDR1 SGHVS and CDR2 FNYEAQ. The CDR3 length is 15 residues. The CDR3 here is CASSLMSSGANVLTF. The CDR3 DNA sequence: TGTGCCAGCAGCTTAATGAGCTCTGGGGCCAACGTCCTGACTTTC.

The rearrangement uses TRBV7-2 and TRBJ2-7, with TRBD2 identical over 12 bases. The CDR3 is 17 residues long. Unmatched junction bases numbered 9, after V lost 1 base and J lost 5 bases. The germline gives CDR1 SGHTA, CDR2 FQGNSA. CDR3 coding DNA: TGTGCCAGCAGCTTAGAAGGGTGGACTAGCGGGATTCACGAGCAGTACTTC. Translation: CASSLEGWTSGIHEQYF.

This rearrangement joins TRBV14 to TRBJ1-3; perhaps TRBD1 as D (5 bases). This CDR3 spans 16 amino acids. The germline gives CDR1 SGHDN, CDR2 FVKESK. V was trimmed by 2 bases and J by 7 bases, leaving 18 bases between them. CDR3 region: CASSQYRRGSSNTIYF. As DNA, the CDR3 is TGTGCCAGCAGCCAATATCGGCGGGGGTCCAGCAACACCATATATTTT.

The gene calls are TRBV4-2 and TRBJ2-7; 9 bases line up with TRBD2. Germline V gene lookup returns CDR1 LGHNA and CDR2 YNFKEQ. With 2 bases clipped from V and 6 bases from J, the junction kept 11 bases outside the gene matches. The CDR3 consists of 16 residues. The CDR3 here is CASSQTPGTSTSEQYF. CDR3 nucleotide sequence: TGTGCCAGCAGCCAAACCCCCGGGACTAGCACAAGCGAGCAGTACTTC.

V usage is TRBV9 and J usage is TRBJ2-6, with D perhaps TRBD1 (6 bases). The CDR3 length is 15 residues. Germline V gene sequence: CDR1 SGDLS, CDR2 YYNGEE. V lost 3 bases and J 2 bases, leaving 9 bases between the germline ends. The CDR3 protein is CASSATGTGANVLTF. For the CDR3, the DNA is TGTGCCAGCAGCGCTACAGGGACTGGGGCCAACGTCCTGACTTTC.

J is TRBJ1-1 and V is TRBV6-5, with D perhaps matching TRBD1 (6 bases). This CDR3 is built from 13 residues. Trimming took 8 bases from V and 10 from J, leaving 20 bases between them. CDR1 and CDR2 from the germline V gene are MNHEY and SVGAGI. This CDR3 is CASGSSQGQGAFF. In DNA form, the CDR3 reads TGTGCCAGCGGAAGTTCCCAGGGGCAGGGAGCTTTCTTT.

The V call is TRBV7-8, the J call TRBJ1-5; unclear D gene. Trimming removed 1 base from V and 1 base from J, with 5 bases in between. The CDR3 is made up of 14 amino acids. Germline CDR1 and CDR2: SGHVS and FQNEAQ. This CDR3 is CASSLGQSNQPQHF. DNA of the CDR3: TGTGCCAGCAGCTTAGGTCAAAGCAATCAGCCCCAGCATTTT.

The chain employs TRBV7-3 and TRBJ2-1; 8 bases map to TRBD2. The CDR3 spans 16 residues. Germline V gives CDR1 SGHTA, CDR2 FQGTGA. The ends lost 5 bases at V and 2 bases at J; junction bases unmatched: 8. The CDR3 loop reads CASSEYRTSPYNEQFF. CDR3 DNA: TGTGCCAGCAGCGAATATAGGACTAGCCCCTACAATGAGCAGTTCTTC.

The genes are TRBV6-5 and TRBJ2-5, with 8 nucleotides matching TRBD1. The length of the CDR3 is 15 residues. From germline, CDR1 is MNHEY and CDR2 SVGAGI. Germline trimming cut 5 bases from V and 9 bases from J; bases unmatched to any gene: 14. The CDR3 DNA sequence: TGTGCCAGCAGTCTCAGGACAGGGTTGCAAGGGGCCCAGTACTTC. It yields the protein CASSLRTGLQGAQYF.

The CDR3 DNA is TGTGCCAGCAGCTTAGCGTTCAGGGGAAGTTACGAGCAGTACTTC. The encoded protein is CASSLAFRGSYEQYF. The chain recombines TRBV11-2 with TRBJ2-7; perhaps TRBD1 as D (6 bases). Germline CDR1 reads SGHAT; CDR2 reads FQNNGV. The CDR3 loop spans 15 amino acids. The germline V and J ends were trimmed by 1 base and 4 bases, with 14 bases remaining between them.

The chain recombines TRBV28 with TRBJ2-7; tentatively, D is TRBD1 (5 bases). The CDR3 is made up of 12 amino acids. The V end lost 3 bases, the J end lost 6 bases, and 9 bases lay between the germline ends. Germline CDR1 and CDR2: MDHEN and SYDVKM. CDR3 region: CASSFYRREQYF. Here the CDR3 DNA reads TGTGCCAGCAGTTTTTACAGGCGCGAGCAGTACTTC.

The chain combines TRBV5-6 with TRBJ1-2; 8 bases are a match to TRBD1. This CDR3 has 16 residues. Germline-derived CDR1 and CDR2 are SGHDT and YYEEEE. The V and J ends lost 1 base and 2 bases, in that order; junction bases with no gene match: 7. CDR3 sequence (DNA): TGTGCCAGCAGCTTGTTATTACAGGGGGGAAACTATGGCTACACCTTC. Encoded protein: CASSLLLQGGNYGYTF. The full variable domain, with the rest looked up from reference TRBV5-6 and TRBJ1-2, is DAGVTQSPTHLIKTRGQQVTLRCSPKSGHDTVSWYQQALGQGPQFIFQYYEEEERQRGNFPDRFSGHQFPNYSSELNVNALLLGDSALYLCASSLLLQGGNYGYTFGSGTRLTVV.

In DNA form, the CDR3 reads TGTGCCAGCAGTTACTCTCAACTAGCGGTCTACAATGAGCAGTTCTTC. Its protein is CASSYSQLAVYNEQFF. The V and J genes are TRBV6-5 and TRBJ2-1, with TRBD2 matching 8 bases. Trimming removed 0 bases from V and 3 bases from J; junction bases left unmatched: 4. Germline V CDR1 and CDR2: MNHEY, SVGAGI. This CDR3 comprises 16 residues.

The chain links TRBV6-6 to TRBJ1-4; weak D call: TRBD1 (6 bases). Trimming removed 5 bases at V and 5 bases at J, with 15 bases between. The germline gives CDR1 MNHNY, CDR2 SVGAGI (reference sequence). The CDR3 consists of 15 residues. CDR3 sequence (DNA): TGTGCCAGCAGTGCCGCTGGGGGCTCGAATGAAAAACTGTTTTTT. This gives the protein CASSAAGGSNEKLFF.

The chain joins TRBV11-2 to TRBJ1-1; a possible D gene is TRBD1 (6 bases). Germline CDR1 is SGHAT and CDR2 is FQNNGV. V shed 0 bases and J shed 0 bases, with 11 bases lying between them. This CDR3 is 16 amino acids long. The CDR3 DNA is TGTGCCAGCAGCTTAGATCAGGGGATCATGAACACTGAAGCTTTCTTT. Translated, it gives CASSLDQGIMNTEAFF.

The chain links TRBV6-5 to TRBJ2-7, with TRBD1 matching 10 bases. CDR3 size: 14 residues. J gave up 4 bases and V 8 bases, and 8 bases lay outside the gene matches. From germline, CDR1 is MNHEY and CDR2 SVGAGI. For the CDR3, the DNA is TGTGCCAGCGGCACGACAGGGGGCAGATACGAGCAGTACTTC. Translating gives CASGTTGGRYEQYF.